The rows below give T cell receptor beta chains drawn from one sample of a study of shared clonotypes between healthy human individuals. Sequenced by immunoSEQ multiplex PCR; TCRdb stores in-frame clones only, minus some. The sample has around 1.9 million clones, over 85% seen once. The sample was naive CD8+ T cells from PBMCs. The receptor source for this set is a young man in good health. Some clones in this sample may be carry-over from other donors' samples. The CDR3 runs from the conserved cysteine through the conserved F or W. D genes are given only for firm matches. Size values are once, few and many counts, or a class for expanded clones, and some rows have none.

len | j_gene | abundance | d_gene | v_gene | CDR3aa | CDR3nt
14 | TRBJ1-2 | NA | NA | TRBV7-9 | CASSLAHTNYGYTF | TGTGCCAGCAGCTTAGCTCACACTAACTATGGCTACACCTTC
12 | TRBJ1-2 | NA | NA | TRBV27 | CASSDSNYGYTF | TGTGCCAGCAGTGACAGTAACTATGGCTACACCTTC
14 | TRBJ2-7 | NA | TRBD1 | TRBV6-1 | CASSDRDSTYEQYF | TGTGCCAGCAGTGACCGGGACAGTACCTACGAGCAGTACTTC
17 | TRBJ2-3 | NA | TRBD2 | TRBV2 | CASSVLASGRNTDTQYF | TGTGCCAGCAGTGTTCTGGCTAGCGGGAGGAACACAGATACGCAGTATTTT
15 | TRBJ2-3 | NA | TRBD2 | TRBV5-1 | CASSPRGGITDTQYF | TGCGCCAGCAGCCCCCGGGGGGGCATCACAGATACGCAGTATTTT
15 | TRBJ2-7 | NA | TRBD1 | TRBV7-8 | CASSLDWTGIDEQYF | TGTGCCAGCAGCTTAGACTGGACAGGGATTGACGAGCAGTACTTC
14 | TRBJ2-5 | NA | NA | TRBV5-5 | CASSSLLAIETQYF | TGTGCCAGCAGCTCCCTTTTGGCAATTGAGACCCAGTACTTC
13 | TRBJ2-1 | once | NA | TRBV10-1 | CASSGGIGNEQFF | TGCGCCAGCAGTGGGGGTATCGGCAATGAGCAGTTCTTC
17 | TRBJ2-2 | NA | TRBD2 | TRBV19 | CASSTEGLAGDLGELFF | TGTGCCAGTAGTACGGAAGGACTAGCGGGAGACCTCGGGGAGCTGTTTTTT
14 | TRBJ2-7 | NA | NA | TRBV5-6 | CASSFGGAVHEQYF | TGTGCCAGCAGCTTCGGGGGCGCGGTCCACGAGCAGTACTTC
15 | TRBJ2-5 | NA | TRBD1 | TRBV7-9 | CASRGGQNIRGTQYF | TGTGCCAGCAGAGGGGGACAGAATATTAGGGGGACCCAGTACTTC
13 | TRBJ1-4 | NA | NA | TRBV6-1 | CATWLSGREKLFF | TGTGCCACCTGGCTAAGTGGCCGGGAAAAACTGTTTTTT
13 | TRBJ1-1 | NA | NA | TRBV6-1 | CASRYREGTEAFF | TGTGCCAGCAGATACAGGGAGGGCACTGAAGCTTTCTTT
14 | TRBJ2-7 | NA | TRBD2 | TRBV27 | CASSMGASGREQYF | TGTGCCAGCAGCATGGGGGCCAGCGGGAGGGAGCAGTACTTC
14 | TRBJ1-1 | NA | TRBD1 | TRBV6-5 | CASRAGQVNTEAFF | TGTGCCAGCAGAGCGGGACAGGTGAACACTGAAGCTTTCTTT
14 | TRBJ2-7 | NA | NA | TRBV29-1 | CSVDLASGSGEQYF | TGCAGCGTTGACCTAGCCTCAGGGTCGGGCGAGCAGTACTTC
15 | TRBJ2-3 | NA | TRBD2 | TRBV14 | CASSQRLAGGDTQYF | TGTGCCAGCAGCCAGCGACTAGCGGGGGGAGATACGCAGTATTTT
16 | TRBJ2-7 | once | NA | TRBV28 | CASRGASIPIVDEQYF | TGTGCCAGCAGAGGGGCTTCAATCCCAATTGTGGACGAGCAGTACTTC
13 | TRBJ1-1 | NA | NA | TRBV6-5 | CASSYSGVTEAFF | TGTGCCAGCAGTTATTCCGGGGTTACTGAAGCTTTCTTT
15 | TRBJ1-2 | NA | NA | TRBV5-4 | CASSLAEGGTDGYTF | TGTGCCAGCAGCTTGGCCGAGGGAGGGACGGATGGCTACACCTTC
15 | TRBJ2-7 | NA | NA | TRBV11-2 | CASSLGRGLSYEQYF | TGTGCCAGCAGCTTAGGCAGGGGCCTATCCTACGAGCAGTACTTC
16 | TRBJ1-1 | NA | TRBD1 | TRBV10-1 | CASSEFFPGQLTEAFF | TGCGCCAGCAGTGAGTTTTTTCCGGGACAGTTAACTGAAGCTTTCTTT
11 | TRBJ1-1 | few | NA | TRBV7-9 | CASSLSSEAFF | TGTGCCAGCAGCTTAAGCTCTGAAGCTTTCTTT
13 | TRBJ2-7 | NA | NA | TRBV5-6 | CASSLVSSYEQYF | TGTGCCAGCAGCTTGGTAAGCTCCTACGAGCAGTACTTC
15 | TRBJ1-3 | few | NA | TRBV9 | CASSVAGNSGNTIYF | TGTGCCAGCAGCGTAGCAGGGAACTCTGGAAACACCATATATTTT
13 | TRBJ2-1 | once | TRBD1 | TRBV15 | CATSSDRADEQFF | TGTGCCACCAGCTCCGACAGGGCCGATGAGCAGTTCTTC
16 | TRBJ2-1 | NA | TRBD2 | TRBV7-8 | CASSLDLAGAYNEQFF | TGTGCCAGCAGCTTAGATTTAGCGGGAGCCTACAATGAGCAGTTCTTC
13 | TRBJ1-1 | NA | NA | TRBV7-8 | CASSLYKNTEAFF | TGTGCCAGCAGCTTATATAAGAACACTGAAGCTTTCTTT
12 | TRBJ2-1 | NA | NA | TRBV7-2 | CASSLAMHEQFF | TGTGCCAGCAGCTTAGCGATGCATGAGCAGTTCTTC
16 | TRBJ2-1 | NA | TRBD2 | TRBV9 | CASSVPPVGLENEQFF | TGTGCCAGCAGCGTACCTCCGGTGGGACTAGAGAATGAGCAGTTCTTC
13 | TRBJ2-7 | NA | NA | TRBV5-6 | CASSSDGSYEQYF | TGTGCCAGCAGCTCCGACGGGTCCTACGAGCAGTACTTC
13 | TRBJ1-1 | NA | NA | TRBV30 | CAWSYRANTEAFF | TGTGCCTGGAGTTACAGGGCGAACACTGAAGCTTTCTTT
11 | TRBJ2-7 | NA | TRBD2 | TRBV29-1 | CSARISGTSFF | TGCAGCGCCCGGATTAGCGGGACTAGTTTCTTC